One and the same sample provided the 31 T cell receptor beta chains below, sequenced in a study of low-dose radiotherapy and immunotherapy resistance in tumors. Both TCRalpha and TCRbeta chains were reverse transcribed with V-gene-specific primers. PCR amplification of the TCRs was performed with Phusion for 20 PCR cycles, and it relied on a constant-region primer together with a V-primer adapter. Each CDR3 protein is one row after TCRdb ran MiXCR on the reads. The data hold tens of thousands of distinct CDR3 sequences, with around a third observed a single time. Indicated time point: before trial treatment. The sequencing used PBMCs, collected before treatment. The receptors originated from a female donor with ovarian cancer.

In this sample, this clonotype turned up many times. The CDR3 DNA is TGTGCCGAGTCCAGGGCGGGGGGAACAGATACGCAGTATTTT. As protein: CAESRAGGTDTQYF. The gene calls are TRBV28 and TRBJ2-3, with TRBD2 matching 8 bases. Germline V gene sequence: CDR1 MDHEN, CDR2 SYDVKM. The CDR3 length is 14 residues. After removal of 11 bases from V and 3 bases from J, the junction contained 10 bases not matched to a gene.

This clonotype was seen only a few times. The chain joins TRBV29-1 to TRBJ2-1; TRBD2 matches 11 bases. Per the germline V gene, CDR1 is SQVTM and CDR2 is ANQGSEA. The CDR3 is 16 amino acids. The ends lost 1 base at V and 3 bases at J; junction bases unmatched: 5. The CDR3 loop is CSVEGSLAGGYNEQFF. DNA for the CDR3: TGCAGCGTTGAAGGTTCCCTAGCGGGAGGCTACAATGAGCAGTTCTTC.

This clonotype was recorded at least ten times. The V gene is TRBV7-2, the J gene TRBJ2-1; 8 nucleotides line up with TRBD1. CDR1 is SGHTA, CDR2 FQGNSA, per germline. Trimming cost V 5 bases and J 7 bases; bases outside gene matches: 16. The CDR3 extends over 17 amino acids. The chain's CDR3 is CASSPDSGRGRENEQFF. CDR3 bases: TGTGCCAGCAGCCCCGATTCGGGCAGGGGGCGCGAGAATGAGCAGTTCTTC.

This clonotype has more than one count but fewer than ten. The missing conserved phenylalanine or tryptophan at the end of this CDR3 makes a read error likely. It is unclear where the CDR3 begins or ends on the DNA, so no DNA is shown, and the CDR3 is as TCRdb lists it. V is TRBV5-8 and J is TRBJ2-7; the D segment call TRBD1 is taken from the table without a DNA check. The CDR3 totals 12 residues, both ends included. Looked up from germline, CDR1 is SGHTS and CDR2 is YDEGEE. CDR3: CASSLAGTGDAN.

The chain recombines TRBV5-8 with TRBJ2-1; D possibly matches TRBD1 or TRBD2 (7 bases each). The length of the CDR3 is 16 residues. From germline, CDR1 is SGHTS and CDR2 YDEGEE. Between the trimmed V and J ends, which lost 7 bases and 5 bases, there was a span of 22 bases. CDR3 residues: CASETGTTSANNEQFF. The CDR3 nucleotides read TGTGCCAGCGAGACAGGGACCACTAGCGCTAACAATGAGCAGTTCTTC.

This clonotype was recorded many times. The gene calls are TRBV28 and TRBJ1-6, with TRBD1 identical over 7 bases. The V segment lost 7 bases and the J segment 6 bases; nucleotides outside the gene matches: 3. Germline lookup yields CDR1 MDHEN and CDR2 SYDVKM. CDR3 size: 13 residues. Written as DNA, the CDR3 is TGTGCCAGCATGGGACAGATTAATTCACCCCTCCACTTT. Translated: CASMGQINSPLHF.

This clonotype was seen repeatedly, ten times or more. V and J are TRBV2 and TRBJ2-2; 8 bases fit TRBD1. The length of the CDR3 is 20 residues. Germline assignment: CDR1 SNHLY and CDR2 FYNNEI. V shed 7 bases and J 6 bases; nucleotides not matched to a gene: 25. The DNA of the CDR3 is TGTGCCAGCAAAGAACTGGATTACCTTTCAGGGGGCTTTTCTTCCGGGGAGCTGTTTTTT. It codes for CASKELDYLSGGFSSGELFF.

This clonotype was counted between two and nine times. The chain is built from TRBV12-3 or TRBV12-4 and TRBJ2-7; D may match TRBD1 or TRBD2 (5 bases each). The CDR3 contains 16 residues. Between the trimmed V and J ends, which lost 2 bases and 0 bases, there was a span of 14 bases. CDR3 in amino acids: CASSLIRGYSSYEQYF. The CDR3, as DNA: TGTGCCAGCAGTTTAATACGGGGCTACAGCTCCTACGAGCAGTACTTC.

This clonotype was seen at least ten times. The chain uses TRBV18 and TRBJ1-1, with D uncertain. The germline gives CDR1 KGHSH, CDR2 LQKENI. Trimming left V 0 bases short and J 2 bases short, with 7 bases between. This CDR3 is 14 amino acids long. The CDR3 coding sequence is TGTGCCAGCTCACCACCACAGAGTAACACTGAAGCTTTCTTT. It specifies CASSPPQSNTEAFF.

This clonotype came up a few times. The chain links TRBV7-9 to TRBJ2-1; 10 bases are shared with TRBD1. The germline V gene has CDR1 SEHNR and CDR2 FQNEAQ (reference sequence). J lost 7 bases, V lost 1 base, and 10 bases had no gene match. CDR3 length equals 17 residues. CDR3 sequence: CASSLGPGQGNGNEQFF. In nucleotides, the CDR3 is TGTGCCAGCAGCTTAGGACCGGGACAGGGGAACGGTAATGAGCAGTTCTTC.

The chain uses TRBV18 and TRBJ2-7, with 10 bases that match TRBD1. Germline V lookup: CDR1 KGHSH, CDR2 LQKENI. Unmatched junction bases numbered 3, after V lost 3 bases and J lost 4 bases. CDR3 length equals 14 residues. CDR3 residues: CASSPGTGEYEQYF. CDR3 sequence (DNA): TGTGCCAGCTCACCTGGGACAGGGGAATACGAGCAGTACTTC.

This clonotype was seen a handful of times. The chain carries TRBV11-3 and TRBJ2-1; tentatively, D is TRBD2 (6 bases). This CDR3 comprises 15 residues. Germline CDR1 is SGHNT and CDR2 is YENEEA. The V end lost 5 bases, the J end lost 7 bases, and 18 bases lay between the germline ends. CDR3 coding DNA: TGTGCCAGCAGCCCCCCTTGGCGGAGCGGGAATGAGCAGTTCTTC. It yields the protein CASSPPWRSGNEQFF.

The rearrangement joins TRBV28 to TRBJ2-7; TRBD1 agrees at 9 bases. Germline-derived CDR1 and CDR2 are MDHEN and SYDVKM. V gave up 7 bases and J gave up 7 bases; unmatched junction bases: 14. CDR3 size: 15 residues. The CDR3 DNA follows: TGTGCCAGCACCCTAGGTACAGGGGGCGCGAGTGAGCAGTACTTC. The encoded protein is CASTLGTGGASEQYF. The whole variable domain, remainder taken from reference TRBV28 and TRBJ2-7, is DVKVTQSSRYLVKRTGEKVFLECVQDMDHENMFWYRQDPGLGLRLIYFSYDVKMKEKGDIPEGYSVSREKKERFSLILESASTNQTSMYLCASTLGTGGASEQYFGPGTRLTVT.

A remark on this clonotype: This sequence is one base from a far larger clone and is likely a read error. V and J are TRBV28 and TRBJ2-1, with TRBD1 as a possible D gene (5 bases). Trimming cost V 7 bases and J 10 bases, with 17 bases left between them. Germline V gene sequence: CDR1 MDHEN, CDR2 SYDVKM. This CDR3 contains 13 residues. CDR3 nucleotide sequence: TGTGCCAGCACTCAGGGTCTCCTCTACGAGCAGTTCTTC. It yields the protein CASTQGLLYEQFF.

This clonotype was detected many times. This chain joins TRBV6-2 or TRBV6-3 and TRBJ2-2; 11 bases fit TRBD2. Germline V gives CDR1 MNHEY, CDR2 SVGEGT. The CDR3 sequence is 16 residues long. V lost 7 bases and J lost 1; bases outside the gene matches: 5. The CDR3, as DNA: TGTGCCAGCACCCCCGGGACTAGCGGGAACACCGGGGAGCTGTTTTTT. Translating gives CASTPGTSGNTGELFF.

The J gene is TRBJ2-1, the V gene TRBV20-1; 8 nucleotides match TRBD2. V was pared by 5 bases and J by 2 bases, with 5 bases of the junction left unmatched. The germline gives CDR1 DFQATT, CDR2 SNEGSKA (reference sequence). This CDR3 has 14 residues. CDR3 bases: TGCAGTGCTGACATAGCGGGGACCTACAATGAGCAGTTCTTC. Protein: CSADIAGTYNEQFF.

The J gene is TRBJ2-6, the V gene TRBV29-1, with D unclear. Deletions cut 4 bases from V and 2 bases from J, with 6 bases between. The CDR3 is 13 amino acids. Germline V gives CDR1 SQVTM, CDR2 ANQGSEA. The CDR3 DNA is TGCAGCGTTGGGGGTGCTGGGGCCAACGTCCTGACTTTC. Protein sequence: CSVGGAGANVLTF.

In its sample, this clonotype was seen once. This likely came from a read error, as a far larger clone is one base away. This rearrangement joins TRBV12-3 or TRBV12-4 to TRBJ2-1, with no clear D. V lost 5 bases and J 1 base, leaving 15 bases between the germline ends. This CDR3 has 16 amino acids. This chain's CDR3 is CASSEALGISYNEQFF. For the CDR3, the DNA is TGTGCCAGCAGTGAGGCGCTAGGCATTTCCTACAATGAGCAGTTCTTC.

The CDR3 region is CAISESQGYSSGYTF. The CDR3 nucleotides are TGTGCCATCAGTGAGTCGCAGGGGTACTCCAGCGGCTACACCTTC. The chain has TRBV10-3 and TRBJ1-2; D is perhaps TRBD1 (6 bases). CDR1 and CDR2 (germline): ENHRY, SYGVKD. Between the trimmed V and J ends, which lost 0 bases and 8 bases, there was a span of 16 bases. The CDR3 sequence is 15 residues long.

This clonotype was seen repeatedly, ten times or more. The V and J genes are TRBV24-1 and TRBJ2-5; maybe TRBD2 (6 bases). Germline V lookup: CDR1 KGHDR, CDR2 SFDVKD. The CDR3 contains 14 residues. Trimming removed 6 bases from V and 5 bases from J, with 15 bases in between. CDR3 sequence reads: CATSNPGLPETQYF. The CDR3 nucleotides read TGTGCCACCAGTAATCCGGGACTCCCCGAGACCCAGTACTTC.

At least ten counts were recorded for this clonotype. This chain joins TRBV3-1 and TRBJ2-7; weak D call: TRBD2 (5 bases). The CDR3 loop spans 16 amino acids. Germline V gene lookup returns CDR1 LGHDT and CDR2 YNNKEL (reference sequence). V was cut by 3 bases and J by 0 bases, with 15 bases left in between. In DNA, the CDR3 is TGTGCCAGCAGCCACTCGGGGTGGAGTAGCTCCTACGAGCAGTACTTC. Encoded protein: CASSHSGWSSSYEQYF.

A remark on this clonotype: It differs at one base from a far larger clone, so likely a read error. The V and J genes are TRBV27 and TRBJ2-3, with 7 bases lining up with TRBD1. The CDR3 contains 16 residues. Germline CDR1 is MNHEY and CDR2 is SMNVEV (reference sequence). CDR3 protein: CASSSSGTGVQDTQDF. The CDR3 coding sequence is TGTGCCAGCAGTTCATCCGGAACAGGGGTGCAAGATACGCAGGATTTT.

Ten or more counts support this clonotype. This chain joins TRBV11-2 and TRBJ2-2; the D is unclear. Trimming took 3 bases from V and 4 from J, leaving 0 bases between them. The CDR3 spans 11 residues. The V gene's germline CDR1 is SGHAT and CDR2 FQNNGV. Written as DNA, the CDR3 is TGTGCCAGCAGCTTCACCGGGGAGCTGTTTTTT. Its protein is CASSFTGELFF.

This clonotype turned up a few times. The CDR3 DNA follows: TGTGCCAGCAGTGAACCAGGTCGGAATGAGCAGTTCTTC. Protein sequence: CASSEPGRNEQFF. The chain is built from TRBV25-1 and TRBJ2-1; D ambiguous. This CDR3 comprises 13 residues. In germline, CDR1 is MGHDK, CDR2 SYGVNS. Trimming removed 2 bases from V and 7 bases from J, with 9 bases in between.

The V gene is TRBV4-1, the J gene TRBJ1-6; D is unresolved. V was clipped by 0 bases and J by 8 bases, with 20 bases between them. From germline, CDR1 is MGHRA and CDR2 YSYEKL. The CDR3 runs to 18 residues. CDR3 loop: CASSQESVTRVAYSPLHF. In DNA, the CDR3 is TGCGCCAGCAGCCAAGAAAGCGTCACGAGAGTTGCGTATTCACCCCTCCACTTT.

This clonotype has just a few counts. The chain joins TRBV28 to TRBJ1-1; no definite D call. This CDR3 spans 14 amino acids. Looked up from germline, CDR1 is MDHEN and CDR2 is SYDVKM. V gave up 3 bases and J gave up 2 bases, with 10 bases separating them. CDR3 amino acids: CASSFPEVNTEAFF. The CDR3 bases are TGTGCCAGCAGTTTCCCTGAGGTTAACACTGAAGCTTTCTTT. Variable domain in full (rest from reference TRBV28 and TRBJ1-1): DVKVTQSSRYLVKRTGEKVFLECVQDMDHENMFWYRQDPGLGLRLIYFSYDVKMKEKGDIPEGYSVSREKKERFSLILESASTNQTSMYLCASSFPEVNTEAFFGQGTRLTVV.

The chain couples TRBV10-3 to TRBJ1-6; perhaps TRBD1 as D (5 bases). Trimming took off 6 bases at V and 8 bases at J, with 11 bases between the two ends. The CDR3 spans 13 residues. Germline CDR1 ENHRY, CDR2 SYGVKD. The CDR3 DNA reads as TGTGCCATCAGGGTGGCGACAGATTCACCCCTCCACTTT. Translated: CAIRVATDSPLHF.

This clonotype was detected a few times. This likely stems from a read error, as it lies one base from a far larger clone. The chain uses TRBV9 and TRBJ2-1; D may correspond to TRBD1 or TRBD2 (5 bases each). V gave up 0 bases and J gave up 10 bases, with 14 bases separating them. Germline V gene lookup returns CDR1 SGDLS and CDR2 YYNGEE. This CDR3 is built from 14 residues. The CDR3 reads CASSVGDGTYEQFF. The DNA of the CDR3 is TGTGCCAGCAGCGTAGGGGACGGCACCTACGAGCAGTTCTTC.

The sample holds many counts of this clonotype. The chain links TRBV3-1 to TRBJ1-2; no reliable D call. Germline CDR1 LGHDT, CDR2 YNNKEL (reference sequence). The V end lost 7 bases, the J end lost 3 bases, and 15 bases lay between the germline ends. The CDR3 contains 14 residues. Written as DNA, the CDR3 is TGTGCCAGCAACATTAGCCCGGCAGACTATGGCTACACCTTC. Amino acids: CASNISPADYGYTF. The full variable domain, with the rest looked up from reference TRBV3-1 and TRBJ1-2, is DTAVSQTPKYLVTQMGNDKSIKCEQNLGHDTMYWYKQDSKKFLKIMFSYNNKELIINETVPNRFSPKSPDKAHLNLHINSLELGDSAVYFCASNISPADYGYTFGSGTRLTVV.

This chain connects TRBV20-1 to TRBJ2-3, with no clear D. V was shortened by 0 bases and J by 1 base, with 8 bases between the two germline ends. Germline lookup yields CDR1 DFQATT and CDR2 SNEGSKA (reference sequence). The CDR3 covers 14 residues. The CDR3 loop is CSARDLDGTDTQYF. Written as DNA, the CDR3 is TGCAGTGCTAGAGATCTAGACGGCACAGATACGCAGTATTTT.

The chain has TRBV7-2 and TRBJ2-3, with TRBD2 matching 8 bases. The V gene end was trimmed by 3 bases and the J gene end by 1 base; junction bases not matched to a gene: 3. The CDR3 runs 15 residues. Germline CDR1 SGHTA, CDR2 FQGNSA. The CDR3, as DNA: TGTGCCAGCAGCTTGGGGCGGGGGGGCACAGATACGCAGTATTTT. Its translation: CASSLGRGGTDTQYF.